This is a list of T cell receptor beta chains from one sample in a study of yellow fever vaccine responses in identical twins. TCRdb re-analysed the RT-PCR reads in MiXCR, keeping a single row per CDR3 protein. The sample records roughly 1,100 distinct CDR3 sequences, about 86% being singletons. The sample was T cells from blood (PBMCs), unsorted or a sorted subset (not recorded which), taken before or after yellow fever vaccination (not recorded which). These receptors originate from a female donor who received the yellow fever vaccine. Each CDR3 is given with its conserved first and last residue. The D gene is left open where the match is weak. Expanded clones get a size class; other rows say once, few or many, or leave the size out.

D: .
J: TRBJ2-3
size: once
V: TRBV30
DNA: TGTGCCTGGAGCAAGATGGGGGTTAGCACAGATACGCAGTATTTT
CDR3: CAWSKMGVSTDTQYF

D: TRBD2
J: TRBJ2-1
size: once
V: TRBV4-3
DNA: TGCGCCAGCAGCCAAGATGGCGGGAGATTAAGCAATGAGCAGTTCTTC
CDR3: CASSQDGGRLSNEQFF

D: .
J: TRBJ2-5
size: once
V: TRBV7-8
DNA: TGTGCCAGCAGCTTGGGGCCGATCCAAGAGACCCAGTACTTC
CDR3: CASSLGPIQETQYF

D: .
J: TRBJ1-2
size: .
V: TRBV9
DNA: TGTGCCAGCAGCCATCCGATAGGGGGAGACTATGGCTACACCTTC
CDR3: CASSHPIGGDYGYTF

D: .
J: TRBJ2-7
size: .
V: TRBV27
DNA: TGTGCCAGCAGTTTAGTAGCGGAATCGTACGAGCAGTACTTC
CDR3: CASSLVAESYEQYF

D: .
J: TRBJ2-3
size: .
V: TRBV27
DNA: TGTGCCAGCAGTTTAAGAGATACGCAGTATTTT
CDR3: CASSLRDTQYF

D: TRBD2
J: TRBJ2-2
size: .
V: TRBV4-3
DNA: TGCGCCAGCAGCCAATCGCTGGGAGCGGGGGGTACGAACACCGGGGAGCTGTTTTTT
CDR3: CASSQSLGAGGTNTGELFF

D: TRBD1
J: TRBJ2-5
size: .
V: TRBV11-2
DNA: TGTGCCAGCAGCCACAAGGACAGGGTAGAGACCCAGTACTTC
CDR3: CASSHKDRVETQYF

D: .
J: TRBJ2-1
size: .
V: TRBV7-3
DNA: TGTGCCAGCAGCCTTTACGGGACGCTGAATGAGCAGTTCTTC
CDR3: CASSLYGTLNEQFF

D: TRBD1
J: TRBJ2-1
size: .
V: TRBV12-3/TRBV12-4
DNA: TGTGCCAGCAGGTTTTCGAGGACAGGGGACAATGAGCAGTTCTTC
CDR3: CASRFSRTGDNEQFF

D: .
J: TRBJ2-1
size: .
V: TRBV10-1
DNA: TGCGCCAGCAGTCGACTAAACAATGAGCAGTTCTTC
CDR3: CASSRLNNEQFF

D: .
J: TRBJ1-1
size: hyperexpanded
V: TRBV4-3
DNA: TGCGCCAGCAGCCAAGAAGCAGAGTCTGAAGCTTTCTTT
CDR3: CASSQEAESEAFF

D: TRBD2
J: TRBJ2-1
size: .
V: TRBV11-1
DNA: TGTGCCAGCAGCCCAACGACTAGCGGGGACAAATACAATGAGCAGTTCTTC
CDR3: CASSPTTSGDKYNEQFF

D: .
J: TRBJ1-2
size: few
V: TRBV10-3
DNA: TGTGCCATCAGCGATAGTCCCCTCTATGGCTACACCTTC
CDR3: CAISDSPLYGYTF

D: .
J: TRBJ1-1
size: .
V: TRBV11-2
DNA: TGTGCCAGCAGCCCGGTGGGGATGGTGGAGAACACTGAAGCTTTCTTT
CDR3: CASSPVGMVENTEAFF

D: .
J: TRBJ1-2
size: .
V: TRBV20-1
DNA: TGCAGTGCTAGTATTTTGGACGAACCTGACTATGGCTACACCTTC
CDR3: CSASILDEPDYGYTF

D: .
J: TRBJ1-2
size: once
V: TRBV11-1
DNA: TGTGCCAGCAGCTTAGCGCGGCAGGGCTCGAACTATGGCTACACCTTC
CDR3: CASSLARQGSNYGYTF

D: .
J: TRBJ2-2
size: .
V: TRBV5-4
DNA: TGTGCCAGCAGCTTCCCTACGACAGGCGACACCGGGGAGCTGTTTTTT
CDR3: CASSFPTTGDTGELFF

D: .
J: TRBJ2-1
size: .
V: TRBV15
DNA: TGTGCCACCAGCAGAGATCTGGCGGAATACAATGAGCAGTTCTTC
CDR3: CATSRDLAEYNEQFF

D: TRBD1
J: TRBJ2-3
size: .
V: TRBV11-3
DNA: TGTGCCAGCAGCTTAGGGGGGACAGTCGCATCGACAGATACGCAGTATTTT
CDR3: CASSLGGTVASTDTQYF

D: .
J: TRBJ2-1
size: .
V: TRBV11-1
DNA: TGTGCCAGCAAGGGTGAGGGGATCGCCTACAATGAGCAGTTCTTC
CDR3: CASKGEGIAYNEQFF

D: .
J: TRBJ2-7
size: .
V: TRBV4-1
DNA: TGCGCCAGCAGCCGCGGGCCTCGGGACGAGCAGTACTTC
CDR3: CASSRGPRDEQYF

D: TRBD2
J: TRBJ2-3
size: .
V: TRBV13
DNA: TGTGCCAGCAGCCTGGGAGGGTTGGCAGATACGCAGTATTTT
CDR3: CASSLGGLADTQYF

D: .
J: TRBJ2-6
size: large
V: TRBV4-2
DNA: TGTGCCAGCAGATCTGGGGCCAACGTCCTGACTTTC
CDR3: CASRSGANVLTF

D: .
J: TRBJ2-2
size: .
V: TRBV4-1
DNA: TGCGCCAGCAGGGGGCCGGGCGGGGAGCTGTTTTTT
CDR3: CASRGPGGELFF

D: .
J: TRBJ1-1
size: .
V: TRBV6-5
DNA: TGTGCCAGCAGTTACTCCTCTGAAGCTTTCTTT
CDR3: CASSYSSEAFF

D: .
J: TRBJ1-1
size: .
V: TRBV12-3/TRBV12-4
DNA: TGTGCCAGCAGTTTTGAGACCCTTATGAACACTGAAGCTTTCTTT
CDR3: CASSFETLMNTEAFF

D: .
J: TRBJ1-2
size: .
V: TRBV6-5
DNA: TGTGCCAGCAGTTACTCGAGGTGGAGGGATGGCTACACCTTC
CDR3: CASSYSRWRDGYTF

D: .
J: TRBJ2-1
size: .
V: TRBV7-3
DNA: TGTGCCAGCAGCATGTGGACCGGCTCCTACAATGAGCAGTTCTTC
CDR3: CASSMWTGSYNEQFF

D: .
J: TRBJ2-1
size: .
V: TRBV12-3/TRBV12-4
DNA: TGTGCCAGCACCCACCTAGACAGATACAATGAGCAGTTCTTC
CDR3: CASTHLDRYNEQFF

D: .
J: TRBJ1-1
size: .
V: TRBV9
DNA: TGTGCCAGCAGCGTAGGTCCCCAGAACACTGAAGCTTTCTTT
CDR3: CASSVGPQNTEAFF

D: .
J: TRBJ2-2
size: .
V: TRBV10-3
DNA: TGTGCCATCAGTGATACCGGGGAGCTGTTTTTT
CDR3: CAISDTGELFF

D: .
J: TRBJ1-2
size: .
V: TRBV11-1
DNA: TGTGCCAGCAGCTTAGGGGCGGGTAACTATGGCTACACCTTC
CDR3: CASSLGAGNYGYTF

D: TRBD1
J: TRBJ1-1
size: .
V: TRBV6-5
DNA: TGTGCCAGCAGTTACTCAAATACAGGGGTCGGTGAAGCTTTCTTT
CDR3: CASSYSNTGVGEAFF

D: .
J: TRBJ2-2
size: .
V: TRBV7-6
DNA: TGTGCCAGCAGCCAAAGACAGGTGGCCGGGGAGCTGTTTTTT
CDR3: CASSQRQVAGELFF

D: TRBD1
J: TRBJ2-2
size: .
V: TRBV12-3/TRBV12-4
DNA: TGTGCCAGCACCATAGACAGGGCCGACACCGGGGAGCTGTTTTTT
CDR3: CASTIDRADTGELFF

D: .
J: TRBJ1-1
size: few
V: TRBV6-5
DNA: TGTGCCAGCAGTTACTCGGGCAGAGAGAACACTGAAGCTTTCTTT
CDR3: CASSYSGRENTEAFF

D: TRBD2
J: TRBJ2-1
size: .
V: TRBV4-2
DNA: TGTGCCAGCAGCCAAGATACTAGCGGGTACAATGAGCAGTTCTTC
CDR3: CASSQDTSGYNEQFF

D: TRBD1
J: TRBJ2-1
size: once
V: TRBV10-1
DNA: TGCGCCAGCAGTGAAGGTGACAGGGATTTTGGGGAGCAGTTCTTC
CDR3: CASSEGDRDFGEQFF

D: .
J: TRBJ2-7
size: .
V: TRBV9
DNA: TGTGCCAGCAGCAACTATGCAGGGGCTGTCGAGCAGTACTTC
CDR3: CASSNYAGAVEQYF

D: .
J: TRBJ2-2
size: .
V: TRBV11-1
DNA: TGTGCCAGCAGCTTCCCGAACACCGGGGAGCTGTTTTTT
CDR3: CASSFPNTGELFF

D: TRBD1
J: TRBJ1-6
size: .
V: TRBV6-2/TRBV6-3
DNA: TGTGCCAGCAGTTACCAGGGGGTGGATAATTCACCCCTCCACTTT
CDR3: CASSYQGVDNSPLHF

D: .
J: TRBJ1-2
size: few
V: TRBV10-3
DNA: TGTGCCATCAGACCTACAGGGTCCGAAGGCTACACCTTC
CDR3: CAIRPTGSEGYTF

D: .
J: TRBJ2-5
size: .
V: TRBV6-1
DNA: TGTGCCAGCAGTGAACGAAGGATAGAGACCCAGTACTTC
CDR3: CASSERRIETQYF

D: .
J: TRBJ2-1
size: .
V: TRBV6-1
DNA: TGTGCCAGCAGTGAACCCCCGCCTAGGTGGGAGCAGTTCTTC
CDR3: CASSEPPPRWEQFF